Described below is a single T cell receptor beta chain sequence and its context. This sample was included in a study of T-cell reconstitution after alpha-beta-depleted transplantation in children. In germline, CDR1 is SEHNR, CDR2 FQNEAQ (reference sequence). V lost 8 bases, J lost 9 bases, and 15 bases stayed unmatched. CDR3 length: 15 residues. TCRbeta library construction was performed incorporating unique molecular identifiers. TCRdb reanalysed the PCR reads using MiXCR and keeps one entry per CDR3 protein. The sample shows approximately 88,000 distinct CDR3 sequences, 9% to 15% of them seen only once.

The sequence was obtained from a human donor who donated a stem cell graft to a child with inherited bone marrow failure. This chain links TRBV7-9 with TRBJ2-1, with 8 bases identical to TRBD2. The source was PBMCs from the stem cell graft donor, collected from the stem cell graft. CDR3 sequence reads: CASGPLAALVGEQFF. For the CDR3, the DNA is TGTGCCAGCGGCCCACTAGCGGCCTTAGTTGGTGAGCAGTTCTTC.